This T cell receptor beta chain was identified during a study of blood T cell repertoires in COVID-19. Study at large: COVID-19 samples collected from the United States, Italy and Spain covered acute and convalescent phases. PBMCs, B-cell-depleted T cells, or T cells were the source of the cDNA or gDNA that made up the material.

CDR1 SGHNT and CDR2 YYREEE come from the germline V gene (reference sequence). CDR3 length: 15 amino acids. V was pared by 4 bases and J by 0 bases, with 11 bases between. The count of this clone is one. Source study methods: Amplification of reference gene primers provided the estimated nucleated cell counts. The protocol was immunoSEQ multiplex PCR, while the TCRdb copy is restricted to in-frame clones and leaves out a portion. V and J calls and clone size are given by that table; D and trimming were obtained from the DNA. The sample carries over 200,000 clones, roughly 80% recorded once. Material for sequencing was peripheral blood. The rearrangement joins TRBV5-4 to TRBJ1-5; no clear D gene. The TCR sequence derives from a woman of 80 years or more with acute or convalescent COVID-19. The CDR3 protein is CASSLPFVSNQPQHF. CDR3 nucleotides: TGTGCCAGCAGCCTCCCTTTTGTTAGCAATCAGCCCCAGCATTTT.